This TCR beta chain is drawn from a study of tumor and adjacent non-tumor tissue in lung cancer. General study results and limits: Top 100 clones took a larger repertoire share in normal lung. Compared with tumor, normal lung showed significantly lower TCR diversity. Higher tumor TCR diversity was associated with shorter survival.

This clonotype has a handful of counts. What it binds is unknown. Three rounds of nested PCR, following a modified ARM-PCR protocol, produced the TCRbeta library. TCRdb re-derived calls from the multiplex PCR reads in MiXCR, one entry per CDR3 protein. The sample has 200,000 to 250,000 distinct CDR3 sequences; 70% to 75% are singletons. This CDR3 is 16 amino acids long. After removal of 7 bases from V and 7 bases from J, the junction contained 15 bases not matched to a gene. Germline-derived CDR1 and CDR2 are KGHDR and SFDVKD. RNA was extracted from bulk tissue without any cell sorting. Sequenced material: lung tumor tissue. The source is a man in his sixties with non-small cell lung cancer. The gene calls are TRBV24-1 and TRBJ2-5; TRBD2 matches 9 bases. CDR3 region: CATSPRTSAIERTQYF. The CDR3 bases are TGTGCCACCAGCCCTAGGACTAGCGCAATAGAGAGGACCCAGTACTTC.